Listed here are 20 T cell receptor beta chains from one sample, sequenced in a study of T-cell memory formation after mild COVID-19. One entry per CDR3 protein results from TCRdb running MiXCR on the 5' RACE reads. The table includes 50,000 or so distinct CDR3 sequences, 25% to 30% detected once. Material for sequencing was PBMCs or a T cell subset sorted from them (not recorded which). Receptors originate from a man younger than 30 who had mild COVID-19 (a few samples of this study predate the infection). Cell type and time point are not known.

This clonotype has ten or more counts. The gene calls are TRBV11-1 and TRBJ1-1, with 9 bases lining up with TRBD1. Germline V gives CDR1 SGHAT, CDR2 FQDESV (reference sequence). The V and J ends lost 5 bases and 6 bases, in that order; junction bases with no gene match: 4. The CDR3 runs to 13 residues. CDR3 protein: CASSRQGGAEAFF. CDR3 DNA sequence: TGTGCCAGCAGCCGACAGGGGGGCGCTGAAGCTTTCTTT.

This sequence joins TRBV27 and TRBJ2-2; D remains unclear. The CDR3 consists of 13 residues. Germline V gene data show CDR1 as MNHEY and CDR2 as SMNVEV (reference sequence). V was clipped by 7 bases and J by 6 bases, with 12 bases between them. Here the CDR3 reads CASTSGGAGELFF. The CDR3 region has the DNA TGTGCCAGCACGTCAGGTGGGGCCGGGGAGCTGTTTTTT.

CDR3 DNA: TGCGCCAGCAGCCAAGAGCAGGGGTCTTTAGGGCAGTTCTTC. It codes for CASSQEQGSLGQFF. The chain uses TRBV4-1 and TRBJ2-1, with D perhaps TRBD1 (6 bases). CDR1 and CDR2 from the germline V gene are MGHRA and YSYEKL. Trimming stripped 0 bases from V and 12 bases from J, with 15 bases between. This CDR3 contains 14 residues.

The CDR3 coding sequence is TGCGCCAGTAGTGCGGCCGTCCTCACAAACAATGAGCAGTTCTTC. Its translation is CASSAAVLTNNEQFF. The chain carries TRBV5-1 and TRBJ2-1; no definite D call. The CDR3 runs to 15 residues. V shed 8 bases and J shed 5 bases, with 20 bases lying between them. The germline gives CDR1 SGHRS, CDR2 YFSETQ.

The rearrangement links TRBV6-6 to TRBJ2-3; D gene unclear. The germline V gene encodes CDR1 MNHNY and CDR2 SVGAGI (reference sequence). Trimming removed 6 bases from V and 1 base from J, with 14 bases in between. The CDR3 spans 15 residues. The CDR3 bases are TGTGCCAGCAGAGACCTGGGCTACCGCACAGATACGCAGTATTTT. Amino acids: CASRDLGYRTDTQYF.

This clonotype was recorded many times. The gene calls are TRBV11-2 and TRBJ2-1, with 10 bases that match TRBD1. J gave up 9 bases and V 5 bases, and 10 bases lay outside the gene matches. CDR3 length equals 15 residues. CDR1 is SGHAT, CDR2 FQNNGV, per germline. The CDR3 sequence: CASSTGTGAAPEQFF. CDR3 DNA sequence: TGTGCCAGCAGCACCGGGACAGGGGCCGCCCCTGAGCAGTTCTTC.

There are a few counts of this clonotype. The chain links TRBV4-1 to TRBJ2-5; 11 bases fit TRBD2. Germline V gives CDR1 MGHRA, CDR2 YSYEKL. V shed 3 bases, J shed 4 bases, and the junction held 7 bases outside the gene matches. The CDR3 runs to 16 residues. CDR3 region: CASSQWIAGGSETQYF. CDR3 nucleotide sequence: TGCGCCAGCAGCCAGTGGATAGCGGGGGGGTCAGAGACCCAGTACTTC.

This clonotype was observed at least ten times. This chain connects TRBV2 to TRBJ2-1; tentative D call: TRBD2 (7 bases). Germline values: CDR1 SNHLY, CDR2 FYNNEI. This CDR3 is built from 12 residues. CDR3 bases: TGTGCAAAGGGAGGGGGGGCCGAAGAGCAGTTCTTC. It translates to CAKGGGAEEQFF.

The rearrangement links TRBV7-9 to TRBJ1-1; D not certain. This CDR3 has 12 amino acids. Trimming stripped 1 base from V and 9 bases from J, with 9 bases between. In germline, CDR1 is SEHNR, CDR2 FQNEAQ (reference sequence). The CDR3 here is CASSLGEHQAFF. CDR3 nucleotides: TGTGCCAGCAGCTTAGGGGAACACCAAGCTTTCTTT. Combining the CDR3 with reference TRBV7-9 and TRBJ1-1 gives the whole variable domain DTGVSQNPRHKITKRGQNVTFRCDPISEHNRLYWYRQTLGQGPEFLTYFQNEAQLEKSRLLSDRFSAERPKGSFSTLEIQRTEQGDSAMYLCASSLGEHQAFFGQGTRLTVV.

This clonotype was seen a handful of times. CDR3 sequence: CASSLVTSGGGEQFF. CDR3 DNA sequence: TGTGCCAGCAGCTTAGTGACTAGCGGGGGCGGTGAGCAGTTCTTC. V is TRBV7-6 and J is TRBJ2-1, with TRBD2 matching over 12 bases. The CDR3 is made up of 15 amino acids. Germline lookup yields CDR1 SGHVS and CDR2 FNYEAQ. Trimming took 1 base from V and 9 from J; bases not matched to a gene: 4.

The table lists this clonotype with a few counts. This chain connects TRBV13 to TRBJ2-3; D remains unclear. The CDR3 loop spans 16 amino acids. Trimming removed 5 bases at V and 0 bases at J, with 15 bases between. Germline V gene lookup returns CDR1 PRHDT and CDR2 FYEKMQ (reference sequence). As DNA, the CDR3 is TGTGCCAGCAGCGGAACGGGTCTCTCGAGCACAGATACGCAGTATTTT. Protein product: CASSGTGLSSTDTQYF. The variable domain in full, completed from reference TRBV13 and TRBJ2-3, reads AAGVIQSPRHLIKEKRETATLKCYPIPRHDTVYWYQQGPGQDPQFLISFYEKMQSDKGSIPDRFSAQQFSDYHSELNMSSLELGDSALYFCASSGTGLSSTDTQYFGPGTRLTVL.

The chain's CDR3 is CASSYYALTGGTQYF. The CDR3 coding sequence is TGTGCCAGCAGCTATTATGCGCTGACTGGGGGGACCCAGTACTTC. The rearrangement uses TRBV11-2 and TRBJ2-5; D possibly matches TRBD1 or TRBD2 (5 bases each). CDR1 is SGHAT and CDR2 is FQNNGV in the germline V gene. V lost 4 bases and J lost 7, with 19 bases in between. The CDR3 extends over 15 amino acids.

The CDR3 region is CASSTKKAGWRMNTEAFF. The CDR3, as DNA: TGCGCCAGCAGCACCAAGAAGGCGGGGTGGCGCATGAACACTGAAGCTTTCTTT. The chain employs TRBV4-3 and TRBJ1-1; D is uncertain. The V gene's germline CDR1 is LGHNA and CDR2 YSLEER. This CDR3 contains 18 residues. The ends were cut back, 5 bases at V and 0 bases at J, with 22 bases in the middle.

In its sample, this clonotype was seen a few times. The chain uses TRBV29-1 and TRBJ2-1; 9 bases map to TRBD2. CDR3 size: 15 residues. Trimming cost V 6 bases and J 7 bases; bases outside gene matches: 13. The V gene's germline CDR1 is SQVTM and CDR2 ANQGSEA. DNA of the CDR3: TGCAGCGTAGGATGGGCTAGCGGGGAGAGGAATGAGCAGTTCTTC. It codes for CSVGWASGERNEQFF.

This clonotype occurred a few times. CDR3 sequence reads: CASSMWTGGVYSTDTQYF. CDR3 DNA: TGTGCCAGTAGTATGTGGACCGGGGGCGTCTATAGCACAGATACGCAGTATTTT. The rearrangement uses TRBV19 and TRBJ2-3; either TRBD1 or TRBD2 may supply D (6 bases each). The CDR3 sequence is 18 residues long. Trimming cost V 3 bases and J 0 bases, with 19 bases left between them. Germline CDR1 and CDR2: LNHDA and SQIVND (reference sequence).

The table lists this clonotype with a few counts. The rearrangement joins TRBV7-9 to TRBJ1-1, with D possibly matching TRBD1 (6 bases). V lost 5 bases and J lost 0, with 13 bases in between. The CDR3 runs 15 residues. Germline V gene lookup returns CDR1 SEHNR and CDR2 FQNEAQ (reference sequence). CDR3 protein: CASSPSQGVNTEAFF. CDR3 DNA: TGTGCCAGCAGCCCCTCACAGGGTGTGAACACTGAAGCTTTCTTT.

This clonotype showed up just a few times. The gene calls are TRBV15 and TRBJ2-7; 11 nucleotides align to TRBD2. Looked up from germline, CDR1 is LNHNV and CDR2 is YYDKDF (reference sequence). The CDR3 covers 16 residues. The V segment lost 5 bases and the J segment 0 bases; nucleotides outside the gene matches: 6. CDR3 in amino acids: CATSEPSGGTSYEQYF. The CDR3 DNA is TGTGCCACCAGCGAGCCTAGCGGGGGGACCTCCTACGAGCAGTACTTC.

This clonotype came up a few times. This CDR3 reads CASSQEGTGGPPLHF. CDR3 DNA sequence: TGTGCCAGCAGCCAAGAGGGGACAGGGGGTCCACCCCTCCACTTT. This chain connects TRBV4-2 to TRBJ1-6, with 11 bases fitting TRBD1. This CDR3 contains 15 residues. The V segment lost 0 bases and the J segment 11 bases; nucleotides outside the gene matches: 3. Looked up from germline, CDR1 is LGHNA and CDR2 is YNFKEQ.

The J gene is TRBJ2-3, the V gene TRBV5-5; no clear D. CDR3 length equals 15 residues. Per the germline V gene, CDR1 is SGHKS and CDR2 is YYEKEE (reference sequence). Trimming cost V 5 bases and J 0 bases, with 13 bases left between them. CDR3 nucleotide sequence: TGTGCCAGCAGAACCGACGGTTCTAGCACAGATACGCAGTATTTT. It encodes CASRTDGSSTDTQYF.

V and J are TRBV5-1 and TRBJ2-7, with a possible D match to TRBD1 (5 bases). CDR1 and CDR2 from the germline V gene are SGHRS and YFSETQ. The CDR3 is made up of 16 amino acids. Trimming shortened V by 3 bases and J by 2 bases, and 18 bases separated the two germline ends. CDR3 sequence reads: CASSWTAGQGTYEQYV. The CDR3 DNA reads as TGCGCCAGCAGCTGGACCGCAGGGCAGGGCACCTACGAGCAGTACGTC.